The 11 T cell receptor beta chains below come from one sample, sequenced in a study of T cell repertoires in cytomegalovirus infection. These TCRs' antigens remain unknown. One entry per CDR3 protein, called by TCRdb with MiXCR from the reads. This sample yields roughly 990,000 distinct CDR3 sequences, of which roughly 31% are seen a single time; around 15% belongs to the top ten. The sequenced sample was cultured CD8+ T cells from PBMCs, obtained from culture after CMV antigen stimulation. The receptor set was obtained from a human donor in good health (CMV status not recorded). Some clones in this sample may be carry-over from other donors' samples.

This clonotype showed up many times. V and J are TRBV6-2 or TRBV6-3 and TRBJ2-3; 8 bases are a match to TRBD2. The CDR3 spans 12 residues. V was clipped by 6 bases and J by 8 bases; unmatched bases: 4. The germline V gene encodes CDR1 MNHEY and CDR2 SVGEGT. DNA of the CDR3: TGTGCCAGCAGCCCCGGGGGGGGTACGCAGTATTTT. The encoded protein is CASSPGGGTQYF.

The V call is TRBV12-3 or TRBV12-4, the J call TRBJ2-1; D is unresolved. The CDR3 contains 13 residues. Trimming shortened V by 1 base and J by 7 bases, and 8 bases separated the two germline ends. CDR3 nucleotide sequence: TGTGCCAGCAGTTTAGGGTTTTGGAATGAGCAGTTCTTC. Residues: CASSLGFWNEQFF.

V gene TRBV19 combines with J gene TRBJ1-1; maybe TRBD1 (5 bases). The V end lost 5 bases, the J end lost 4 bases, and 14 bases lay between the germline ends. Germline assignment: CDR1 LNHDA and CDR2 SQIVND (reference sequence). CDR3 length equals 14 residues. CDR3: CASSDQGRRTEAFF. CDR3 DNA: TGTGCCAGTAGTGACCAGGGACGACGCACTGAAGCTTTCTTT.

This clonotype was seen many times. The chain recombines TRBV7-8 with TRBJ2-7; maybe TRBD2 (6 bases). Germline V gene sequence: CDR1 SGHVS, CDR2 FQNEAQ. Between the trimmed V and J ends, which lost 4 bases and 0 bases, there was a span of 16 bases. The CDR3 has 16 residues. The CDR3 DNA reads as TGTGCCAGCAGCTCAGGTTCGGGACTCAGCTCCTACGAGCAGTACGTC. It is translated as CASSSGSGLSSYEQYV.

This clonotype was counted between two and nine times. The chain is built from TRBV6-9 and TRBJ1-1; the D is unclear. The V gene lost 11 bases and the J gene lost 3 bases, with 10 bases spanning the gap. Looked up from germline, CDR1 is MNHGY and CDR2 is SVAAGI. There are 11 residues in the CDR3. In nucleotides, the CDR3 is TGTGCCGGCCAACGGGACACTGAAGCTTTCTTT. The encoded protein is CAGQRDTEAFF.

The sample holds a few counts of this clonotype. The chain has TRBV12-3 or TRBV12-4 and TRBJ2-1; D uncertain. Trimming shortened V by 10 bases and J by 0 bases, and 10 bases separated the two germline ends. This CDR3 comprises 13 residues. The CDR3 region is CATGRSSYNEQFF. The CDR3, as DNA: TGTGCCACTGGGCGTAGCTCCTACAATGAGCAGTTCTTC.

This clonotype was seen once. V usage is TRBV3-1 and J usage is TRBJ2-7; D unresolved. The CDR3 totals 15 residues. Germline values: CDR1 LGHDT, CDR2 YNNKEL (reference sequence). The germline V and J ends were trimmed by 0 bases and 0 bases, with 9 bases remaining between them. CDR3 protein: CASSQEVFSSYEQYF. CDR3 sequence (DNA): TGTGCCAGCAGCCAAGAGGTTTTCAGCTCCTACGAGCAGTACTTC.

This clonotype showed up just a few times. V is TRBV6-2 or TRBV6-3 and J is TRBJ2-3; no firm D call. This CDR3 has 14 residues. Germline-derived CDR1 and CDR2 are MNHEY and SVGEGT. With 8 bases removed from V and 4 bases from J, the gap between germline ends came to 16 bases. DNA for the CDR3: TGTGCCAGCCGGGCACTATTGGGCCCAGATACGCAGTATTTT. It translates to CASRALLGPDTQYF.

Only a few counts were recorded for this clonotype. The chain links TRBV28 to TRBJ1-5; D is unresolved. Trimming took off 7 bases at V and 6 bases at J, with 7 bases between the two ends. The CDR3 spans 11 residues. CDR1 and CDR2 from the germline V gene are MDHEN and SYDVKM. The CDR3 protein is CASKKTQPQHF. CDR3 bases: TGTGCCAGCAAAAAGACTCAGCCCCAGCATTTT.

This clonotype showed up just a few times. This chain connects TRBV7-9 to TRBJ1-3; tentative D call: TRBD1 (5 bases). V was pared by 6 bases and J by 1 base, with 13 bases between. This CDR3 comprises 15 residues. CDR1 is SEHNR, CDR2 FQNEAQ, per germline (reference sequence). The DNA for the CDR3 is TGTGCCAGCAGGGCAGGGATGAGATCTGGAAACACCATATATTTT. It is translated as CASRAGMRSGNTIYF.

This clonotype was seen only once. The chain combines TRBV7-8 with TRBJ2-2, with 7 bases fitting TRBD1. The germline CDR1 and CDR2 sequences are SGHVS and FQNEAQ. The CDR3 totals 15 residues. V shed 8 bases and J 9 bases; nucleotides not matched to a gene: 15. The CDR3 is CASFGSDRVPRELFF. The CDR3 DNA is TGTGCCAGCTTTGGGAGTGACAGGGTGCCGAGGGAGCTGTTTTTT.